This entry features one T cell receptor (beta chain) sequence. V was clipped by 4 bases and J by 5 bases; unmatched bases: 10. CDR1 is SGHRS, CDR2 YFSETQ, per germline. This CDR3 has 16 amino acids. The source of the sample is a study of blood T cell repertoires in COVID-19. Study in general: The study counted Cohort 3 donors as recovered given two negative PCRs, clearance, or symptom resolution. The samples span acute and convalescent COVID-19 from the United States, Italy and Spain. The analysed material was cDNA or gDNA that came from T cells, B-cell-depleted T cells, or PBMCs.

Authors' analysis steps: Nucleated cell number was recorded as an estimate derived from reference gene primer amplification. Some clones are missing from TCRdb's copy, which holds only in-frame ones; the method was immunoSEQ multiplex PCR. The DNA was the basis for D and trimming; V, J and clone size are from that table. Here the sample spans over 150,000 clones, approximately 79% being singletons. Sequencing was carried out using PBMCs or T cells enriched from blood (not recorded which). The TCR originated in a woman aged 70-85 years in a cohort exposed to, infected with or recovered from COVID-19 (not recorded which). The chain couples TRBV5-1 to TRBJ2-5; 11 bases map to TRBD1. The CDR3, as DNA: TGCGCCAGCAGCACCGGACAGGGGGCCCCTCCCGAGACCCAGTACTTC. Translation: CASSTGQGAPPETQYF. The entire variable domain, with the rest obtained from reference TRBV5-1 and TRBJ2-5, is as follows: KAGVTQTPRYLIKTRGQQVTLSCSPISGHRSVSWYQQTPGQGLQFLFEYFSETQRNKGNFPGRFSGRQFSNSRSEMNVSTLELGDSALYLCASSTGQGAPPETQYFGPGTRLLVL.